This T cell receptor (beta chain) is from a study of T cells expressing NK-cell markers. Background on the study: HCMV seropositivity marked seven of the eight sequenced donors; one was seronegative. Overall study results and limits: Whether the expanded NKG2C+ T cell clones recognized HCMV remained unclear.

This CDR3 is 16 amino acids long. Germline assignment: CDR1 LGHNT and CDR2 FRNRAP. With respect to this clonotype: What it recognizes is unknown.

TCRdb reprocessed the 5' RACE reads, with one entry per CDR3 protein and no DNA. The sample includes 550,000 or so distinct CDR3 sequences. This TCR came from a man aged 18 to 29 in good health. The chain is built from TRBV12-5 and TRBJ1-5. The sequenced sample was blood T cells: a sorted CD56 or NKG2C T cell subset, CD4+ or CD8+ T cells, or bulk PBMC T cells (not recorded which). The CDR3: CASGLRRPYSNQPQHF.